A selection of T cell receptor beta chains follows, all from one sample in a study of shared clonotypes between healthy human individuals. The assay was immunoSEQ multiplex PCR, and TCRdb's table has in-frame clones only and misses some. This sample has fewer than 850,000 clones, with approximately 97% found just once. Sequences were obtained from naive CD8+ T cells sorted from blood. The receptors stem from a man aged 30 to 45 in good health. The CDR3 runs from the conserved cysteine through the conserved F or W. A D gene is named only where the DNA matches it firmly. A clone size is listed for some rows: how often the clone was seen (once, few, many), or a class if it is expanded.

TRBV7-9,NA,NA,TRBJ1-4,TGTGCCAGCACAGATTTTGAAAAACTGTTTTTT,CASTDFEKLFF
TRBV7-9,NA,NA,TRBJ2-7,TGTGCCAGCAGCCTCCGGTCGGGAGACCCTGACGAGCAGTACTTC,CASSLRSGDPDEQYF
TRBV11-2,NA,NA,TRBJ2-7,TGTGCCAACTCACTTACCCCGGGACTCCAAGACGAGCAGTACTTC,CANSLTPGLQDEQYF
TRBV7-9,NA,TRBD1,TRBJ2-7,TGTGCCAGCAGCCCCTCGGAGGACAGGGCCCACGAGCAGTACTTC,CASSPSEDRAHEQYF
TRBV28,NA,NA,TRBJ1-1,TGTGCCAGCAGTTTATTTGTTCCTAAGAACACTGAAGCTTTCTTT,CASSLFVPKNTEAFF
TRBV9,NA,TRBD1,TRBJ2-4,TGTGCCAGCAGCCCAGGGACAGGGGAATCACTAGCCAAAAACATTCAGTACTTC,CASSPGTGESLAKNIQYF
TRBV6-5,NA,NA,TRBJ2-1,TGTGCCAGCAGTTATACAGGGACCAATGAGCAGTTCTTC,CASSYTGTNEQFF
TRBV25-1,NA,TRBD1,TRBJ2-7,TGTGCCAGCAGTGACCCCCCGGGACAGGCGGCCTACGAGCAGTACTTC,CASSDPPGQAAYEQYF
TRBV11-2,NA,NA,TRBJ1-1,TGTGCCAGCAGGCTTAGCATGAACACTGAAGCTTTCTTT,CASRLSMNTEAFF
TRBV2,NA,NA,TRBJ2-6,TGTGCCAGCAGAGAGGGACGGGATTCTGGGGCCAACGTCCTGACTTTC,CASREGRDSGANVLTF
TRBV16,NA,NA,TRBJ2-1,TGTGCCAGCTCCTCGGATCCAGGGACCTACAATGAGCAGTTCTTC,CASSSDPGTYNEQFF
TRBV7-9,NA,NA,TRBJ2-3,TGTGCCAGCAGCCCAAGACTAGTTCCTACAGATACGCAGTATTTT,CASSPRLVPTDTQYF
TRBV7-9,NA,NA,TRBJ2-7,TGTGCCAGCAGCTTAGTCAGGGGGGACGAGCAGTACTTC,CASSLVRGDEQYF
TRBV7-9,NA,NA,TRBJ2-1,TGTGCCAGCAGCCCGACAGGCAATGAGCAGTTCTTC,CASSPTGNEQFF
TRBV2,NA,NA,TRBJ1-2,TGTGCCAGCCCCCTCCAGGGCTACACCTTC,CASPLQGYTF
TRBV14,NA,TRBD2,TRBJ2-7,TGTGCCAGCAGCCAATGGGGAGCGGGAGTAGGAGAGCAGTACTTC,CASSQWGAGVGEQYF
TRBV7-6,NA,TRBD2,TRBJ2-7,TGTGCCAGCAGCCCCGAGGGGAGCGGGGGTGTTAATCCCTACGAGCAGTACTTC,CASSPEGSGGVNPYEQYF
TRBV6-4,NA,NA,TRBJ1-4,TGTGCCAGCAGTTCTCGGGGCCATCCTAATGAAAAACTGTTTTTT,CASSSRGHPNEKLFF
TRBV5-5,once,NA,TRBJ2-1,TGTGCCAGCAGCCCGGGACTTTACAATGAGCAGTTCTTC,CASSPGLYNEQFF
TRBV14,NA,NA,TRBJ2-7,TGTGCCAGCAGCCAAACAGGGTTTTCGTACGAGCAGTACTTC,CASSQTGFSYEQYF
TRBV29-1,NA,NA,TRBJ2-4,TGCAGCGTTGACGTGATTTCGGAGTCCAAAAACATTCAGTACTTC,CSVDVISESKNIQYF
TRBV7-5,few,NA,TRBJ2-7,TGTGTCAGAAGCTTCCCTCGACAGCCCTACGAGCAGTACTTC,CVRSFPRQPYEQYF
TRBV18,NA,NA,TRBJ1-1,TGTGCCAGCTCACCACGTGAACAGTTGTCTGAAGCTTTCTTT,CASSPREQLSEAFF
TRBV30,NA,TRBD2,TRBJ2-5,TGTGCCTGGAGTGTAGCGGGAGGGCGAGAGACCCAGTACTTC,CAWSVAGGRETQYF
TRBV7-2,NA,NA,TRBJ2-1,TGTGCCAGCAGCTTTTACGGGACAAAAGACAATGAGCAGTTCTTC,CASSFYGTKDNEQFF
TRBV5-6,NA,NA,TRBJ2-2,TGTGCCAGCAAAGAACAGGAATTCGGGGAGCTGTTTTTT,CASKEQEFGELFF
TRBV27,NA,NA,TRBJ1-1,TGTGCCAGCAGTTTTGTAGAATCTGTCCTCACTGAAGCTTTCTTT,CASSFVESVLTEAFF
TRBV13,NA,TRBD2,TRBJ2-1,TGTGCCAGCAGCGGCAGGCTAGCGGGAGGGCCGGGGTCCTACAATGAGCAGTTCTTC,CASSGRLAGGPGSYNEQFF
TRBV27,NA,TRBD2,TRBJ2-7,TGTGCCAGCAGTTCCCGGACTAGCGGGACCCGCTTACTCGAGCAGTACTTC,CASSSRTSGTRLLEQYF
TRBV27,NA,NA,TRBJ2-7,TGTGCCAGCAGTCCTACAGGGCCCGTTTACGAGCAGTACTTC,CASSPTGPVYEQYF
TRBV27,NA,NA,TRBJ2-2,TGTGCCAGCAGTTGGTCCCCGTGGGGCGGGGAGCTGTTTTTT,CASSWSPWGGELFF
TRBV7-9,NA,NA,TRBJ2-2,TGTGCCAGCAGCACCTCCTTAGCGCTAAAGGTTGACGGGGAGCTGTTTTTT,CASSTSLALKVDGELFF